Listed here are 18 T cell receptor beta chains from one sample, sequenced in a study of blood T cell repertoires in COVID-19. This table comes from immunoSEQ multiplex PCR, and its TCRdb copy is limited to in-frame clones, with some not included. The sample lists some 150,000 clones; roughly 81% were seen once. Source material: peripheral blood. These receptors were collected from a human donor with acute or convalescent COVID-19. The donor label of this sample is uncertain.

In this sample, this clone turned up once. The rearrangement links TRBV9 to TRBJ2-7; TRBD2 might be the D (5 bases). The V gene lost 4 bases and the J gene lost 5 bases, with 16 bases spanning the gap. Per germline, CDR1 SGDLS and CDR2 YYNGEE. The CDR3 spans 14 residues. The CDR3 is CASSPGMLDDEQYV. CDR3 bases: TGTGCCAGCAGCCCGGGAATGCTTGACGACGAGCAGTACGTC.

V gene TRBV5-6 combines with J gene TRBJ2-5; 10 nucleotides match TRBD1. The CDR3 has 15 amino acids. Unmatched junction bases numbered 5, after V lost 4 bases and J lost 2 bases. CDR1 is SGHDT, CDR2 YYEEEE, per germline. The CDR3: CASSTGTGVQETQYF. The DNA for the CDR3 is TGTGCCAGCAGCACCGGGACAGGGGTGCAAGAGACCCAGTACTTC. Together with reference TRBV5-6 and TRBJ2-5, the CDR3 gives the full variable domain: DAGVTQSPTHLIKTRGQQVTLRCSPKSGHDTVSWYQQALGQGPQFIFQYYEEEERQRGNFPDRFSGHQFPNYSSELNVNALLLGDSALYLCASSTGTGVQETQYFGPGTRLLVL.

The chain recombines TRBV5-1 with TRBJ1-6, with TRBD1 identical over 9 bases. Germline V CDR1 and CDR2: SGHRS, YFSETQ. CDR3 size: 16 residues. With 1 base clipped from V and 7 bases from J, the junction kept 6 bases outside the gene matches. The CDR3, as DNA: TGCGCCAGCAGCTTGTCCGGGACAGGGAAGAATTCACCCCTCCACTTT. Translating it yields CASSLSGTGKNSPLHF.

This sequence joins TRBV6-5 and TRBJ2-3; unclear D gene. The germline CDR1 and CDR2 sequences are MNHEY and SVGAGI. Trimming stripped 6 bases from V and 2 bases from J, with 6 bases between. The CDR3 covers 12 residues. CDR3 region: CASRAHTDTQYF. The CDR3 DNA reads TGTGCCAGCAGGGCACACACAGATACGCAGTATTTT.

This chain links TRBV3-1 (or the pseudogene TRBV3-2) with TRBJ1-1; no reliable D call. Germline CDR1 LGHDT, CDR2 YNNKEL (reference sequence). Trimming took off 2 bases at V and 9 bases at J, with 16 bases between the two ends. This CDR3 is built from 14 residues. CDR3 loop: CASSQFIATDQAFF. The CDR3 coding sequence is TGTGCCAGCAGCCAATTTATAGCGACGGATCAAGCTTTCTTT.

The rearrangement uses TRBV5-6 and TRBJ1-2; possible D gene TRBD1, 5 bases. This CDR3 has 13 residues. Germline V lookup: CDR1 SGHDT, CDR2 YYEEEE. Trimming took 4 bases from V and 2 from J, leaving 9 bases between them. The chain's CDR3 is CASSLGGNYGYTF. The DNA of the CDR3 is TGTGCCAGCAGCCTCGGGGGAAACTATGGCTACACCTTC.

The chain recombines TRBV29-1 with TRBJ1-1, with TRBD1 matching over 9 bases. The CDR3 extends over 12 amino acids. Germline assignment: CDR1 SQVTM and CDR2 ANQGSEA. The trim removed 7 bases at V and 5 bases at J, leaving 5 bases unmatched. The CDR3 loop is CSAGQGNTEAFF. The CDR3, as DNA: TGCAGCGCTGGACAGGGGAATACTGAAGCTTTCTTT.

The chain recombines TRBV2 with TRBJ1-2, with 10 bases lining up with TRBD1. CDR1 is SNHLY, CDR2 FYNNEI, per germline. The CDR3 is made up of 13 amino acids. After removal of 7 bases from V and 2 bases from J, the junction contained 1 base not matched to a gene. The CDR3 reads CASKDRGNYGYTF. The CDR3 nucleotides read TGTGCCAGCAAGGACAGGGGGAACTATGGCTACACCTTC. The full variable domain, rest sourced from reference TRBV2 and TRBJ1-2, is EPEVTQTPSHQVTQMGQEVILRCVPISNHLYFYWYRQILGQKVEFLVSFYNNEISEKSEIFDDQFSVERPDGSNFTLKIRSTKLEDSAMYFCASKDRGNYGYTFGSGTRLTVV.

The DNA for the CDR3 is TGCAGCGTTGACCGGGGTTCCTACAATGAGCAGTTCTTC. Amino acids: CSVDRGSYNEQFF. This chain links TRBV29-1 with TRBJ2-1, with a tentative D call TRBD2 (5 bases). Deletions cut 3 bases from V and 1 base from J, with 7 bases between. The CDR3 loop spans 13 amino acids. The V gene's germline CDR1 is SQVTM and CDR2 ANQGSEA.

V usage is TRBV18 and J usage is TRBJ2-7; D is perhaps TRBD1 (6 bases). The germline V and J ends were trimmed by 6 bases and 6 bases, with 12 bases remaining between them. The germline V gene encodes CDR1 KGHSH and CDR2 LQKENI. The CDR3 sequence is 12 residues long. The DNA of the CDR3 is TGTGCCAGCTCGCAGACAGGTGGCGAGCAGTACGTC. This translates into CASSQTGGEQYV.

This clone occurred a few times. The CDR3 here is CASSLGPRAQYF. The CDR3 coding sequence is TGTGCCAGCAGCTTAGGGCCCCGGGCCCAGTACTTC. This chain connects TRBV7-8 to TRBJ2-5; D is unresolved. The CDR3 extends over 12 amino acids. With 1 base removed from V and 9 bases from J, the gap between germline ends came to 9 bases. Germline V gene lookup returns CDR1 SGHVS and CDR2 FQNEAQ.

The V and J genes are TRBV11-2 and TRBJ1-5; unclear D gene. CDR1 is SGHAT and CDR2 is FQNNGV in the germline V gene. The CDR3 sequence is 15 residues long. Trimming left V 1 base short and J 1 base short, with 8 bases between. The DNA of the CDR3 is TGTGCCAGCAGCTTAGGATGGCAGAGCAATCAGCCCCAGCATTTT. Amino acid sequence: CASSLGWQSNQPQHF.

This chain connects TRBV4-1 to TRBJ1-1; 10 bases match TRBD1. The germline CDR1 and CDR2 sequences are MGHRA and YSYEKL. The CDR3 is made up of 14 amino acids. V lost 4 bases, J lost 7 bases, and 6 bases stayed unmatched. CDR3 nucleotides: TGCGCCAGCAGCCGACGACAGGGGGCCGATGAAGCTTTCTTT. Its protein is CASSRRQGADEAFF.

This clone was detected only a few times. This rearrangement joins TRBV12-3 or TRBV12-4 to TRBJ1-2, with unresolved D. V was clipped by 6 bases and J by 4 bases, with 12 bases between them. The CDR3 has 13 residues. CDR3 coding DNA: TGTGCCAGCAGGCCGCCAGCGGGCTATGGCTACACCTTC. This translates into CASRPPAGYGYTF.

The chain carries TRBV7-8 and TRBJ2-2; weak D call: TRBD2 (5 bases). V was trimmed by 2 bases and J by 6 bases, leaving 13 bases between them. Germline-derived CDR1 and CDR2 are SGHVS and FQNEAQ. The CDR3 runs 15 residues. The CDR3 DNA reads as TGTGCCAGCAGCTTATTAGAGGGCGTACCCGGGGAGCTGTTTTTT. As protein: CASSLLEGVPGELFF.

V usage is TRBV2 and J usage is TRBJ2-1; D remains unclear. This CDR3 has 14 amino acids. CDR1 SNHLY and CDR2 FYNNEI come from the germline V gene. Trimming cost V 3 bases and J 10 bases, with 16 bases left between them. The DNA for the CDR3 is TGTGCCAGCAGTGATAGTAGCCCCCGGCACGAGCAGTTCTTC. Amino acids: CASSDSSPRHEQFF.

This chain uses TRBV6-2 or TRBV6-3 with TRBJ2-3; 11 nucleotides align to TRBD2. The CDR3 runs to 18 residues. Germline trimming cut 6 bases from V and 5 bases from J; bases unmatched to any gene: 16. In germline, CDR1 is MNHEY, CDR2 SVGEGT. For the CDR3, the DNA is TGTGCCAGCAGCCTCCTTGGGGGTAGCGGGGGGGCCTTAGATACGCAGTATTTT. This codes for CASSLLGGSGGALDTQYF.

This clone was seen more than once but under ten times. V and J are TRBV5-1 and TRBJ2-7, with D unresolved. CDR1 is SGHRS and CDR2 is YFSETQ in the germline V gene. V was clipped by 4 bases and J by 3 bases, with 17 bases between them. The CDR3 totals 15 residues. The CDR3 loop is CASSHLDSNRYEQYF. The CDR3, as DNA: TGCGCCAGCAGCCACCTAGACTCGAACCGCTACGAGCAGTACTTC.